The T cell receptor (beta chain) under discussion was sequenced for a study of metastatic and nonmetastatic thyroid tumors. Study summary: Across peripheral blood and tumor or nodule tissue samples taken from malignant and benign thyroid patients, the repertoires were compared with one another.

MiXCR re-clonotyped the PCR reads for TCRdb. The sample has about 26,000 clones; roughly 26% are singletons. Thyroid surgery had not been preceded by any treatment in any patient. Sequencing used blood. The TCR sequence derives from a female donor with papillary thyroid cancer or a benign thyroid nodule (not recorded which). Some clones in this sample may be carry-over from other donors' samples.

The CDR3 DNA sequence: TGTGCCATCAGGGACAGGGGTGGGGAGCAGTACTTC. Its translation is CAIRDRGGEQYF. The J gene is TRBJ2-7, the V gene TRBV10-3; 9 bases map to TRBD1. Germline V gene sequence: CDR1 ENHRY, CDR2 SYGVKD. V shed 6 bases and J 7 bases; nucleotides not matched to a gene: 4. CDR3 length: 12 residues.